This T cell receptor (beta chain) came from a study of CXCR3-negative and CXCR3-positive naive CD8 T cells. CDR3 length equals 14 residues. UMI-labeled TRB cDNA libraries were prepared by 5' RACE. From its re-call of the 5' RACE reads, TCRdb lists each CDR3 protein once, without DNA. Listed are roughly 71,000 distinct CDR3 sequences; about 1.5% falls within the top ten. The J gene is TRBJ2-5, the V gene TRBV23-1; the TCRdb D gene call, TRBD1, has no DNA to confirm it. TRBV23-1 is an open reading frame whose function is uncertain. This clonotype was sampled from a human donor in good health. Some clones in this sample may be carry-over from other donors' samples. Material: naive CXCR3- CD8+ T cells from blood. The sample's subset: CD45RO-CCR7+CD27+CD95- naive CD8+ T cells lacking CXCR3 (TNR3-). This CDR3 reads CAPRAGPSVQTQYF.